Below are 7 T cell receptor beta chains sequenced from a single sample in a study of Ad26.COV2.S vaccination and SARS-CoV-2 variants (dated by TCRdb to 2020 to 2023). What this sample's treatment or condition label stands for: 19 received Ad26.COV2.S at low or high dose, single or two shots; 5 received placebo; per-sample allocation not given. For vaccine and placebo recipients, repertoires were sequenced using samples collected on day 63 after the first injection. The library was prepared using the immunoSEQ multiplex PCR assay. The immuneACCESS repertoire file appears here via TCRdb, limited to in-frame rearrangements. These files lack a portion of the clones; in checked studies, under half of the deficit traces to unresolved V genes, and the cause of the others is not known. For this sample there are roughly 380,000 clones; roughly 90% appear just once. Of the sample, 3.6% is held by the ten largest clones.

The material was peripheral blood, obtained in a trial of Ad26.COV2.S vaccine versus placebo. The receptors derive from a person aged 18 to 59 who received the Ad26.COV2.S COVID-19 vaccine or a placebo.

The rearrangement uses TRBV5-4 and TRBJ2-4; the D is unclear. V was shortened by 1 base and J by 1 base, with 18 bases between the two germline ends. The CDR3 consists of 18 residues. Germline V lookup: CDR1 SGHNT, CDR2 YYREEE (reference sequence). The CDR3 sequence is CASSLRKGSEWAKNIQYF. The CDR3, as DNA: TGTGCCAGCAGCTTGAGAAAGGGATCCGAGTGGGCCAAAAACATTCAGTACTTC. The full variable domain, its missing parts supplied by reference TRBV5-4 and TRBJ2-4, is ETGVTQSPTHLIKTRGQQVTLRCSSQSGHNTVSWYQQALGQGPQFIFQYYREEENGRGNFPPRFSGLQFPNYSSELNVNALELDDSALYLCASSLRKGSEWAKNIQYFGAGTRLSVL.

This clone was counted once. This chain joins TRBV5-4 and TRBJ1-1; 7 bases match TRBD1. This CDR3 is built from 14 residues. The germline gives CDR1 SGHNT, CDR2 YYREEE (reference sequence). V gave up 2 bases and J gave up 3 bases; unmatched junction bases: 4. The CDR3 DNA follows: TGTGCCAGCAGCTTCGATCAGGGGGACACTGAAGCTTTCTTT. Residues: CASSFDQGDTEAFF.

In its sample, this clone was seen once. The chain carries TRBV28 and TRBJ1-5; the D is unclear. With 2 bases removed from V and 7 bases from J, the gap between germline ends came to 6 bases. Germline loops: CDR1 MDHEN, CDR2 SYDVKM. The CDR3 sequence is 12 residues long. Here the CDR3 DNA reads TGTGCCAGCAGTTTAATGGTGCAGCCCCAGCATTTT. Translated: CASSLMVQPQHF. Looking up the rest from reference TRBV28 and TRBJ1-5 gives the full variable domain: DVKVTQSSRYLVKRTGEKVFLECVQDMDHENMFWYRQDPGLGLRLIYFSYDVKMKEKGDIPEGYSVSREKKERFSLILESASTNQTSMYLCASSLMVQPQHFGDGTRLSIL.

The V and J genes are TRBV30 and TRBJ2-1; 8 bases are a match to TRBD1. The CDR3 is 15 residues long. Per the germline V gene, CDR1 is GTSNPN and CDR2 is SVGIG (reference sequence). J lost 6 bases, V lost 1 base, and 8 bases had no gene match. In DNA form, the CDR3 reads TGTGCCTGGAGTGCCCCGGACAGGGAAGGCAATGAGCAGTTCTTC. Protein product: CAWSAPDREGNEQFF.

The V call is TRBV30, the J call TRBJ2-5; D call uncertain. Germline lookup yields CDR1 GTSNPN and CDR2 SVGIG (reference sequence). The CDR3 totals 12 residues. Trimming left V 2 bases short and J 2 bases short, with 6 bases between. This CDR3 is CAWSMSQETQYF. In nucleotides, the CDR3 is TGTGCCTGGAGTATGTCTCAAGAGACCCAGTACTTC.

CDR3 sequence reads: CASSLYGDRELRVQYF. The DNA for the CDR3 is TGTGCCAGCAGTTTATATGGGGACAGGGAACTACGAGTGCAGTACTTC. The V gene is TRBV28, the J gene TRBJ2-7, with TRBD1 identical over 9 bases. The CDR3 has 16 residues. CDR1 MDHEN and CDR2 SYDVKM come from the germline V gene. Germline trimming cut 1 base from V and 9 bases from J; bases unmatched to any gene: 13.

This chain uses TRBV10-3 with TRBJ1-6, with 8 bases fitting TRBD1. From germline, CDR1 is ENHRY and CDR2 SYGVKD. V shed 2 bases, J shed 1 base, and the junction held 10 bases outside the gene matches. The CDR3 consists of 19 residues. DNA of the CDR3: TGTGCCATCAGTGAGGGGAGGACAGGGTATCGATCCTATAATTCACCCCTCCACTTT. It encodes CAISEGRTGYRSYNSPLHF.